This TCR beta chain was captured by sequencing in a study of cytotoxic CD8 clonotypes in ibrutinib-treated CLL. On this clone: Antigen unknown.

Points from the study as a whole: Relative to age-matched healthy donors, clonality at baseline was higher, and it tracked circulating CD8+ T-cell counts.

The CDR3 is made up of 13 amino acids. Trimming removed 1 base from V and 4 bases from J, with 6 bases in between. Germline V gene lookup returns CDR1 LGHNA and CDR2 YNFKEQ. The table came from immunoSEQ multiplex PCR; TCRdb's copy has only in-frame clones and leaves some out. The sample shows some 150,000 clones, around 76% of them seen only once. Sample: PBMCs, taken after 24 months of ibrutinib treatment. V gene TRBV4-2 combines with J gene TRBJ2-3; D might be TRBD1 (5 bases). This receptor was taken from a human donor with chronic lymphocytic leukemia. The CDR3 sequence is CASSQGGSDTQYF. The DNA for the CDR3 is TGTGCCAGCAGCCAAGGGGGCTCAGATACGCAGTATTTT.